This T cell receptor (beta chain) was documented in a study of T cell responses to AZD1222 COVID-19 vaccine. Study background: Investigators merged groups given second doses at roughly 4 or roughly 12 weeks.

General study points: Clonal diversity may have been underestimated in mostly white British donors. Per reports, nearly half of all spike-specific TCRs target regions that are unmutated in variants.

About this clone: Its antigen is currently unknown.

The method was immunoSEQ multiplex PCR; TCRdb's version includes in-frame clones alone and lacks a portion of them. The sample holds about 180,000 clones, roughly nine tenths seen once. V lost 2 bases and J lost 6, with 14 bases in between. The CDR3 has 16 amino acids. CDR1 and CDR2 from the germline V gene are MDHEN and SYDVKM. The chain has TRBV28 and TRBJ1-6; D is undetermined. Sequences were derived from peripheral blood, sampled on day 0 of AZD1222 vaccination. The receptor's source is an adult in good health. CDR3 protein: CASSLPGLGINSPLHF. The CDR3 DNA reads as TGTGCCAGCAGTTTACCAGGTTTGGGGATTAATTCACCCCTCCACTTT.